Described below is a single T cell receptor (beta chain) sequence and its context. Its antigen is unidentified. When the RNA was reverse transcribed, random hexamers were used with an input of about 0.45 to 1 ug. An immunoSEQ multiplex PCR amplified TCR beta CDR3 over 54 Vbeta and 13 Jbeta. TCRdb processed the immunoSEQ multiplex PCR reads anew with MiXCR; each CDR3 protein has one entry. The sample has 330,000 or so distinct CDR3 sequences, over 75% seen once. J lost 3 bases, V lost 5 bases, and 13 bases had no gene match. The CDR3 is 15 amino acids. Germline V gene data show CDR1 as DFQATT and CDR2 as SNEGSKA (reference sequence). The data originate from a study of CD8 T cells in Susac syndrome. Peripheral blood CD8+ and CD4+ T cells were profiled by TCR beta sequencing. Isolation of CD8+ and CD4+ T cells was performed negatively, whereas enrichment of TEMRA cells was done by FACS. The study's findings and limits: The study's TCR sequencing and HLA analysis covered a relatively small number of individuals, and the study acknowledged this.

The source is a human donor with multiple sclerosis. The sequencing input was CD8+ T cells from PBMCs. The rearrangement uses TRBV20-1 and TRBJ2-7; 7 nucleotides align to TRBD2. In DNA, the CDR3 is TGCAGTGCTGAACCAAAGGGACTATACCTCTACGAGCAGTACTTC. Its protein is CSAEPKGLYLYEQYF.